The 15 T cell receptor beta chains below all came from one sample that was sequenced in a study of OX40 agonist ivuxolimab in advanced cancers. Some clones are missing from TCRdb's copy, which holds only in-frame ones; the method was immunoSEQ multiplex PCR. The sample has approximately 22,000 clones, just over 85% seen once. Sequenced material: CD4+ or CD8+ T cells sorted from blood, taken in a trial of the OX40 agonist ivuxolimab. The receptors come from an adult with an advanced solid tumor such as melanoma, head and neck, liver or kidney cancer.

The chain is built from TRBV7-2 and TRBJ2-5; maybe TRBD2 (5 bases). The CDR3 has 13 amino acids. V was pared by 2 bases and J by 5 bases, with 9 bases between. The V gene's germline CDR1 is SGHTA and CDR2 FQGNSA. The CDR3 reads CASSLRDLETQYF. CDR3 bases: TGTGCCAGCAGCTTACGGGATCTTGAGACCCAGTACTTC. Supplemented by reference TRBV7-2 and TRBJ2-5, the full variable domain reads GAGVSQSPSNKVTEKGKDVELRCDPISGHTALYWYRQSLGQGLEFLIYFQGNSAPDKSGLPSDRFSAERTGGSVSTLTIQRTQQEDSAVYLCASSLRDLETQYFGPGTRLLVL.

The genes are TRBV18 and TRBJ1-5; weak D call: TRBD1 (5 bases). The CDR3 is 16 amino acids. Germline V gene sequence: CDR1 KGHSH, CDR2 LQKENI. Trimming took 3 bases from V and 8 from J, leaving 20 bases between them. The CDR3 loop is CASSPDPPGWGKPQHF. The CDR3 DNA is TGTGCCAGCTCACCGGACCCCCCAGGGTGGGGTAAGCCCCAGCATTTT.

The table lists this clone with a count of one. The J gene is TRBJ1-1, the V gene TRBV25-1, with D uncertain. V was cut by 2 bases and J by 1 base, with 5 bases left in between. CDR1 and CDR2 from the germline V gene are MGHDK and SYGVNS. The CDR3 length is 13 residues. The CDR3: CASSELANTEAFF. In DNA form, the CDR3 reads TGTGCCAGCAGTGAACTTGCGAACACTGAAGCTTTCTTT.

The rearrangement links TRBV7-2 to TRBJ1-2; unclear D gene. Looked up from germline, CDR1 is SGHTA and CDR2 is FQGNSA. This CDR3 is built from 14 residues. V dropped 0 bases and J dropped 8 bases, with 13 bases sitting between them. CDR3 DNA: TGTGCCAGCAGCTTAGCGGTCTCGCCCGAAGGCTACACCTTC. Its translation is CASSLAVSPEGYTF.

The chain recombines TRBV2 with TRBJ2-2; 8 nucleotides line up with TRBD1. V shed 9 bases and J 0 bases; nucleotides not matched to a gene: 6. Germline V lookup: CDR1 SNHLY, CDR2 FYNNEI. The CDR3 consists of 15 residues. The CDR3: CASGLDRANTGELFF. CDR3 nucleotides: TGTGCCAGTGGATTGGACAGGGCGAACACCGGGGAGCTGTTTTTT.

In this sample, this clone turned up a few times. The chain joins TRBV19 to TRBJ2-4; no firm D call. Trimming took 8 bases from V and 8 from J, leaving 10 bases between them. The CDR3 totals 11 residues. Germline V gene sequence: CDR1 LNHDA, CDR2 SQIVND (reference sequence). The CDR3 DNA follows: TGTGCCAGTGCCACTGGAGACATTCAGTACTTC. Translated, it gives CASATGDIQYF.

The J gene is TRBJ2-5, the V gene TRBV6-5, with no clear D. CDR1 and CDR2 (germline): MNHEY, SVGAGI. The CDR3 totals 15 residues. Trimming took off 0 bases at V and 2 bases at J, with 10 bases between the two ends. CDR3 sequence (DNA): TGTGCCAGCAGTTACTCGATTATCGGACAAGAGACCCAGTACTTC. Its translation: CASSYSIIGQETQYF.

This clone was recorded only once. The V call is TRBV7-7, the J call TRBJ2-5, with TRBD1 matching over 8 bases. The CDR3 runs to 13 residues. Germline-derived CDR1 and CDR2 are SSHAT and FNYEAQ (reference sequence). CDR3 DNA sequence: TGTGCTACCGCCCCCCAGGGGGCCGGGGAGCAGTACTTC. Translated: CATAPQGAGEQYF.

The chain couples TRBV7-2 to TRBJ2-5; D gene uncertain. This CDR3 region has 14 residues. Germline-derived CDR1 and CDR2 are SGHTA and FQGNSA. Trimming shortened V by 5 bases and J by 5 bases, and 15 bases separated the two germline ends. CDR3 nucleotides: TGTGCCAGCAGCAATGCAGGACCCGGGGAGACCCAGTACTTC. Amino acid sequence: CASSNAGPGETQYF.

The V call is TRBV19, the J call TRBJ1-3; D is ambiguous. Germline-derived CDR1 and CDR2 are LNHDA and SQIVND (reference sequence). The CDR3 has 13 amino acids. With 6 bases removed from V and 1 base from J, the gap between germline ends came to 7 bases. CDR3 sequence (DNA): TGTGCCAGTAGAGTGGGATCTGGAAACACCATATATTTT. It translates to CASRVGSGNTIYF.

Written as DNA, the CDR3 is TGTGCCAGCAGCGTCGGAGGAAATAGCAATCAGCCCCAGCATTTT. Encoded protein: CASSVGGNSNQPQHF. This sequence joins TRBV9 and TRBJ1-5; D is uncertain. V dropped 2 bases and J dropped 0 bases, with 9 bases sitting between them. CDR3 length equals 15 residues. Germline CDR1 and CDR2: SGDLS and YYNGEE.

The chain employs TRBV19 and TRBJ2-5, with 12 bases that match TRBD2. Germline V lookup: CDR1 LNHDA, CDR2 SQIVND (reference sequence). Trimming cost V 4 bases and J 3 bases; bases outside gene matches: 6. The CDR3 has 16 residues. CDR3 in amino acids: CASSSLRTSGEETQYF. The CDR3 nucleotides read TGTGCCAGTAGTAGCTTGCGGACTAGCGGGGAAGAGACCCAGTACTTC. Full variable domain (outside the CDR3, taken from reference TRBV19 and TRBJ2-5): DGGITQSPKYLFRKEGQNVTLSCEQNLNHDAMYWYRQDPGQGLRLIYYSQIVNDFQKGDIAEGYSVSREKKESFPLTVTSAQKNPTAFYLCASSSLRTSGEETQYFGPGTRLLVL.

The chain has TRBV6-5 and TRBJ2-7; tentatively, D is TRBD2 (7 bases). The CDR3 is 14 residues long. V was cut by 5 bases and J by 2 bases, with 13 bases left in between. Germline V lookup: CDR1 MNHEY, CDR2 SVGAGI. This CDR3 reads CASSVRGGTYEQYF. CDR3 bases: TGTGCCAGCAGTGTCAGGGGAGGGACCTACGAGCAGTACTTC.

This clone was seen just once. The chain uses TRBV5-4 and TRBJ2-5; 9 nucleotides match TRBD1. The DNA end favors TRBJ2-7, so the J call may be wrong. This CDR3 is built from 15 residues. Germline lookup yields CDR1 SGHNT and CDR2 YYREEE (reference sequence). CDR3 residues: CASSQPGTGLYEQYF. The CDR3 region has the DNA TGTGCCAGCAGCCAACCCGGGACAGGGTTGTACGAGCAGTACTTC.

V usage is TRBV5-5 and J usage is TRBJ1-5; 9 bases are a match to TRBD1. Germline V gene data show CDR1 as SGHKS and CDR2 as YYEKEE (reference sequence). The V segment lost 4 bases and the J segment 7 bases; nucleotides outside the gene matches: 6. This CDR3 region has 14 residues. In DNA form, the CDR3 reads TGTGCCAGCAGCGCCGGGACAGGGATGCAGCCCCAGCATTTT. Protein sequence: CASSAGTGMQPQHF. The full variable domain, in which reference TRBV5-5 and TRBJ1-5 provide the parts outside the CDR3, is DAGVTQSPTHLIKTRGQQVTLRCSPISGHKSVSWYQQVLGQGPQFIFQYYEKEERGRGNFPDRFSARQFPNYSSELNVNALLLGDSALYLCASSAGTGMQPQHFGDGTRLSIL.